A single sample gave rise to the 17 T cell receptor beta chains below, sequenced in a study of cytomegalovirus exposure and HLA in healthy donors. Primers: 60 Vbeta forward and 13 Jbeta reverse. This table comes from immunoSEQ multiplex PCR, and its TCRdb copy is limited to in-frame clones, with some not included. This sample carries about 73,000 clones, roughly 82% of them seen once, and the ten largest clones take around 12%. Sample: PBMCs. All receptors come from a man aged 70-80 years in good health and CMV-seronegative.

The V call is TRBV4-3, the J call TRBJ1-2; weak D call: TRBD1 (5 bases). Germline lookup yields CDR1 LGHNA and CDR2 YSLEER. This CDR3 is 14 amino acids long. V shed 1 base and J shed 2 bases, with 8 bases lying between them. CDR3 coding DNA: TGCGCCAGCAGCCAAGCACAGGCCAACTATGGCTACACCTTC. Translation: CASSQAQANYGYTF.

The gene calls are TRBV19 and TRBJ2-1; TRBD2 matches at 13 bases. V was clipped by 6 bases and J by 7 bases; unmatched bases: 3. Per germline, CDR1 LNHDA and CDR2 SQIVND (reference sequence). The CDR3 has 14 amino acids. CDR3 sequence reads: CASSTSGGANEQFF. The DNA for the CDR3 is TGTGCCAGTAGCACTAGCGGGGGGGCGAATGAGCAGTTCTTC.

The chain couples TRBV6-6 to TRBJ2-7; perhaps TRBD2 as D (5 bases). The germline CDR1 and CDR2 sequences are MNHNY and SVGAGI (reference sequence). The V gene lost 8 bases and the J gene lost 8 bases, with 22 bases spanning the gap. The CDR3 spans 14 residues. CDR3 in DNA: TGTGCCAGCGGGTTGGGGAGTGAACTACGAAAGCAGTACTTC. Its translation: CASGLGSELRKQYF.

The chain is built from TRBV19 and TRBJ1-5; TRBD1 is a possible D gene (6 bases). CDR1 is LNHDA and CDR2 is SQIVND in the germline V gene (reference sequence). The CDR3 spans 16 residues. Trimming left V 3 bases short and J 2 bases short, with 14 bases between. The CDR3 spells CASSMAVSGGNQPQHF. The CDR3 region has the DNA TGTGCCAGTAGTATGGCGGTTTCAGGGGGCAATCAGCCCCAGCATTTT.

V and J are TRBV4-1 and TRBJ1-2, with a tentative D call TRBD1 (6 bases). Germline CDR1 reads MGHRA; CDR2 reads YSYEKL. The CDR3 loop spans 16 amino acids. Trimming took 1 base from V and 1 from J, leaving 13 bases between them. This CDR3 reads CASSQVGQGFNYGYTF. The CDR3 DNA is TGCGCCAGCAGCCAAGTCGGTCAGGGGTTTAACTATGGCTACACCTTC.

V gene TRBV6-6 combines with J gene TRBJ1-5; D remains ambiguous. Trimming stripped 7 bases from V and 0 bases from J, with 7 bases between. Germline V gene sequence: CDR1 MNHNY, CDR2 SVGAGI (reference sequence). The CDR3 is 13 residues long. The CDR3 DNA reads TGTGCCAGCATTTCCCATAGCAATCAGCCCCAGCATTTT. It codes for CASISHSNQPQHF.

Only a few counts were recorded for this clone. The chain combines TRBV19 with TRBJ2-1; D is possibly TRBD2 (6 bases). Germline V gene lookup returns CDR1 LNHDA and CDR2 SQIVND (reference sequence). This CDR3 has 18 amino acids. Trimming removed 0 bases at V and 4 bases at J, with 19 bases between. The CDR3 sequence: CASSIDGGLGGLYNEQFF. The DNA of the CDR3 is TGTGCCAGTAGTATAGATGGGGGTTTGGGCGGACTATACAATGAGCAGTTCTTC.

On this clone: At one end the junction does not follow the germline gene, possibly because of a read error. CDR3 coding DNA: TGTGCTAGCAGCCCTGACAGGGAGACCCAGTACTTC. Encoded protein: CASSPDRETQYF. V and J are TRBV7-7 and TRBJ2-5; D is possibly TRBD1 (6 bases). CDR1 and CDR2 from the germline V gene are SSHAT and FNYEAQ (reference sequence). The CDR3 is 12 residues long.

J is TRBJ2-2 and V is TRBV6-1, with 7 bases aligning to TRBD2. Trimming cost V 2 bases and J 6 bases; bases outside gene matches: 9. Per the germline V gene, CDR1 is MNHNS and CDR2 is SASEGT. The CDR3 is 16 residues long. The CDR3 DNA is TGTGCCAGCAGTGAATCGTTGGGGGGGATGGCCGGGGAGCTGTTTTTT. This sequence encodes CASSESLGGMAGELFF.

This clone occurred a few times. This sequence joins TRBV30 and TRBJ2-7, with D possibly matching TRBD2 (7 bases). The V gene's germline CDR1 is GTSNPN and CDR2 SVGIG (reference sequence). This CDR3 has 14 amino acids. The V and J ends lost 5 bases and 0 bases respectively, with 14 bases between them. In DNA form, the CDR3 reads TGTGCCTGGGGGGGGGCGGGGAACTCCTACGAGCAGTACTTC. Translating it yields CAWGGAGNSYEQYF.

This chain connects TRBV7-9 to TRBJ1-1; D may be TRBD1 (6 bases). CDR3 length: 11 residues. V was pared by 4 bases and J by 8 bases, with 8 bases between. From germline, CDR1 is SEHNR and CDR2 FQNEAQ (reference sequence). The CDR3 DNA sequence: TGTGCCAGCAGCTCTGGACAGGAAGCTTTCTTT. It yields the protein CASSSGQEAFF.

The chain joins TRBV7-6 to TRBJ2-5; D is uncertain. The J call is doubtful: the DNA matches TRBJ2-7 better. The germline V gene has CDR1 SGHVS and CDR2 FNYEAQ. This CDR3 is built from 13 residues. CDR3 nucleotides: TGTGCCAGCAGCTTAACGGACTCCTACGAGCAGTACTTC. Protein: CASSLTDSYEQYF.

The chain recombines TRBV4-1 with TRBJ1-1, with D uncertain. Germline V gives CDR1 MGHRA, CDR2 YSYEKL. V was cut by 2 bases and J by 3 bases, with 7 bases left in between. This CDR3 contains 13 residues. The CDR3 is CASSQYGDTEAFF. The DNA of the CDR3 is TGCGCCAGCAGCCAATATGGAGACACTGAAGCTTTCTTT.

This clone was seen only once. V and J are TRBV6-5 and TRBJ1-2; 7 bases map to TRBD1. The junction had 3 bases not matched to a gene; V was cut back by 7 bases and J by 4 bases. The CDR3 is 12 amino acids. CDR1 is MNHEY, CDR2 SVGAGI, per germline. The CDR3 sequence: CASKGTVYGYTF. The DNA for the CDR3 is TGTGCCAGCAAGGGGACAGTCTATGGCTACACCTTC.

The chain couples TRBV18 to TRBJ1-5; tentatively, D is TRBD1 (6 bases). The CDR3 consists of 15 residues. V dropped 3 bases and J dropped 2 bases, with 11 bases sitting between them. Germline CDR1 reads KGHSH; CDR2 reads LQKENI. In DNA form, the CDR3 reads TGTGCCAGCTCACCGGCAGGGGATCGCAATCAGCCCCAGCATTTT. Its protein is CASSPAGDRNQPQHF.

CDR3 nucleotide sequence: TGCGCCAGCAGCCCCCGGACAGGGGGAGATGGTTATGGCTACACCTTC. The encoded protein is CASSPRTGGDGYGYTF. The rearrangement uses TRBV5-1 and TRBJ1-2; TRBD1 aligns across 10 bases. Trimming at V came to 4 bases and at J to 5 bases, leaving 11 bases not matched to a gene. The CDR3 spans 16 residues. Per germline, CDR1 SGHRS and CDR2 YFSETQ.

V usage is TRBV25-1 and J usage is TRBJ1-3; unclear D gene. Trimming shortened V by 1 base and J by 3 bases, and 4 bases separated the two germline ends. This CDR3 contains 13 residues. Looked up from germline, CDR1 is MGHDK and CDR2 is SYGVNS. The CDR3 sequence is CASSESGGNTIYF. The CDR3 coding sequence is TGTGCCAGCAGTGAATCCGGTGGAAACACCATATATTTT.